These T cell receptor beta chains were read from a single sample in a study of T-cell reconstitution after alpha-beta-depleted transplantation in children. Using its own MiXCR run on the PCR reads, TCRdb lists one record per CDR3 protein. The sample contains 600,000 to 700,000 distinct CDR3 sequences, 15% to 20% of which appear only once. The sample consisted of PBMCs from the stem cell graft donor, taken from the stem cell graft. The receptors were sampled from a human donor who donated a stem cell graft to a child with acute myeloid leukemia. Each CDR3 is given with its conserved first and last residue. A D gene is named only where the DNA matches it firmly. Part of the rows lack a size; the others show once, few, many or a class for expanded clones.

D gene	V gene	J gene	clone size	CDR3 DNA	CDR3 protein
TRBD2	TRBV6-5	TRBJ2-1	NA	TGTGCCAGCAGTTACCGGGCTACGGGGCGGGGGGGCCTCGATGAGCAGTTCTTC	CASSYRATGRGGLDEQFF
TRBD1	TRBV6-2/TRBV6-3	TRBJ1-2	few	TGTGCCAGCAGTTACTCCCCGGGTAGGGGGCGCTTCGTCTATGGCTACACCTTC	CASSYSPGRGRFVYGYTF
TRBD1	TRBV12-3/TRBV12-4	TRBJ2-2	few	TGTGCCAGCAGCCAGGGGGTCCTGAACACCGGGGAGCTGTTTTTT	CASSQGVLNTGELFF
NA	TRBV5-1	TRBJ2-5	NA	TGCGCCAGCAGCTTGGGATCAGGGTGGCAAGAGACCCAGTACTTC	CASSLGSGWQETQYF
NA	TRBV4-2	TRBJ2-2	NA	TGTGCCAGCAGCCAAGACGGGTCGGACACCGGGGAGCTGTTTTTT	CASSQDGSDTGELFF
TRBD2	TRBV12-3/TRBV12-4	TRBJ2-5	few	TGTGCCAGCAGTTTCGGGAGCGGGGGGAGAGAGACCCAGTACTTC	CASSFGSGGRETQYF
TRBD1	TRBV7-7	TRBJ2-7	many	TGTGCCAGCAGCACGGGACAGGGGAGGGGCGAGCAGTACTTC	CASSTGQGRGEQYF
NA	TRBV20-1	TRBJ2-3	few	TGCAGTGCCCACCAGGGATCCTTGGCCACAGATACGCAGTATTTT	CSAHQGSLATDTQYF
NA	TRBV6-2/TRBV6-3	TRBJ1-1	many	TGTGCCAGCAGTTACTCGAGACAGCCTAACACTGAAGCTTTCTTT	CASSYSRQPNTEAFF
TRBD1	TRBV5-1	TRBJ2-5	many	TGCGCCAGCAGCTTTGGGGGACAGGTTTTTCAAGAGACCCAGTACTTC	CASSFGGQVFQETQYF
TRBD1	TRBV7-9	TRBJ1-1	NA	TGTGCCAGCAGCTTTCTGGACAGGGAGGCGACTGAAGCTTTCTTT	CASSFLDREATEAFF
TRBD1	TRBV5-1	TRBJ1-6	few	TGCGCCAGCAGCCCAATAGGGGGCAATTCACCCCTCCACTTT	CASSPIGGNSPLHF
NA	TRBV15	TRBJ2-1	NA	TGTGCCACCAGCAGAGAGAGGACGGGGAGAACCTACAATGAGCAGTTCTTC	CATSRERTGRTYNEQFF
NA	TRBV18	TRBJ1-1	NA	TGTGCCAGCTCACCACTTGGTAGTATTGTAGGCCTCATGAACACTGAAGCTTTCTTT	CASSPLGSIVGLMNTEAFF
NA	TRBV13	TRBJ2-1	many	TGTGCCAGCAGCCCGGAGCGGGATGAGCAGTTCTTC	CASSPERDEQFF
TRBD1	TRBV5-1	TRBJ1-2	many	TGCGCCAGCAGCCCTCCGGGACAGGCTAACTATGGCTACACCTTC	CASSPPGQANYGYTF
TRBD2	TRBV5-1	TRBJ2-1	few	TGCGCCAGCAGCTCTAGCGCGGGGGGGTACAATGAGCAGTTCTTC	CASSSSAGGYNEQFF
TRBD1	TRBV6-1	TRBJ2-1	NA	TGTGCCAGCAGTGTAACCGGGACAGACTACAATGAGCAGTTCTTC	CASSVTGTDYNEQFF
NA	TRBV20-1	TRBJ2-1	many	TGCAGTGCTACCACGACAGGATTATACAATGAGCAGTTCTTC	CSATTTGLYNEQFF
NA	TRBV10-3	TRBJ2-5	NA	TGTGCCATCAGTGAGTCAACAGGCCAAGAGACCCAGTACTTC	CAISESTGQETQYF
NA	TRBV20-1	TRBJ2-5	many	TGCAGTGCTATTTTCGCAGGGAAAGAGACCCAGTACTTC	CSAIFAGKETQYF
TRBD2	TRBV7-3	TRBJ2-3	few	TGTGCCAGCAGTCGAGGGACTAGCGGGGATACGCAGTATTTT	CASSRGTSGDTQYF
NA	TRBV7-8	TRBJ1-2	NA	TGTGCCAGCAGTTATATACCAGGGAGTAACTATGGCTACACCTTC	CASSYIPGSNYGYTF
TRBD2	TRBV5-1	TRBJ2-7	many	TGCGCCAGCAGCTGGGAGGGCCCGGAGGAGCAGTACTTC	CASSWEGPEEQYF
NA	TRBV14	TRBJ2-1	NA	TGTGCCAGCAGCCAAGAGGTGGGCAGGGACGATGAGCAGTTCTTC	CASSQEVGRDDEQFF
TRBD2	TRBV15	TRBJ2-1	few	TGTGCCACCAGCAGAGGACTAGCGGGGGCAAGCTCCTACAATGAGCAGTTCTTC	CATSRGLAGASSYNEQFF
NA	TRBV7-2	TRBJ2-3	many	TGTGCCAGCAGCCCCATCACAGATACGCAGTATTTT	CASSPITDTQYF
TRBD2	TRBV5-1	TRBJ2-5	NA	TGCGCCAGCAGCTCAACTAGCGGGGGGGCCATGGAGACCCAGTACTTC	CASSSTSGGAMETQYF
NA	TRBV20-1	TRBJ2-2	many	TGCAGTGCTCGCTCCGGGGCCGGGGAGCTGTTTTTT	CSARSGAGELFF
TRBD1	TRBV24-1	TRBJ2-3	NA	TGTGCCACCAGTGATTGGACAGGGGGCTCTGCAGATACGCAGTATTTT	CATSDWTGGSADTQYF
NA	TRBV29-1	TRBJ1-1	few	TGCAGCGACGGGAACACTGAAGCTTTCTTT	CSDGNTEAFF
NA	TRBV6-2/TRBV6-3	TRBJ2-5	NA	TGTGCCAGCAGTTATGTCCGATCCCAAGAGACCCAGTACTTC	CASSYVRSQETQYF
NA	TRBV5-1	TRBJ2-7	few	TGCGCCAGCAGCTTGGCGTCAGGGACCTACGAGCAGTACTTC	CASSLASGTYEQYF
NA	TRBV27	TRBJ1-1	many	TGTGCCAGCAGTTTATATCTGGGAAACACTGAAGCTTTCTTT	CASSLYLGNTEAFF
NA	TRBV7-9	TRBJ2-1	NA	TGTGCCAGCATCCTCGCGGGGGCCCGATACAATGAGCAGTTCTTC	CASILAGARYNEQFF
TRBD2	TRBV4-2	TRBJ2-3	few	TGTGCCAGCAGCCCCACGGGGAGGGAAGGAGATACGCAGTATTTT	CASSPTGREGDTQYF
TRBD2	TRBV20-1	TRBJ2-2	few	TGCAGTGCTAGAGCCGAGTACGGCGGGGGTGTTACCGGGGAGCTGTTTTTT	CSARAEYGGGVTGELFF
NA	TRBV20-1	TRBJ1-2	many	TGCAGTGCTAGCTCAGTGGACGGCTACACCTTC	CSASSVDGYTF
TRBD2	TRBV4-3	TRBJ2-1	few	TGCGCCAGCAGCCAAGACTGGGGAGTAGCGGGGGGGAATGAGCAGTTCTTC	CASSQDWGVAGGNEQFF
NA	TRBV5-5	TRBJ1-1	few	TGTGCCAGCAGCTTGGTACAGGTCGGGGGCACTGAAGCTTTCTTT	CASSLVQVGGTEAFF
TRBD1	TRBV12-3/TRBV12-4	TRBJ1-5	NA	TGTGCCAGCGGACCGGACAGGGGCAATCAGCCCCAGCATTTT	CASGPDRGNQPQHF
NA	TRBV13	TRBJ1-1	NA	TGTGCCGCTGGGACACTGAACACTGAAGCTTTCTTT	CAAGTLNTEAFF
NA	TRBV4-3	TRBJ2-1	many	TGCGCCAGCAGCCCTCCCCCCCCCGGGGACAATGAGCAGTTCTTC	CASSPPPPGDNEQFF
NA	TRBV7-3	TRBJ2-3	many	TGTGCCAGCAGCTTAAAATCGGGGTTAGGGTCCACAGATACGCAGTATTTT	CASSLKSGLGSTDTQYF
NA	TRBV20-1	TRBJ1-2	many	TGCAGTGCTAGAGATCCCGTTGGCAGCCCCGCGGGCTACACCTTC	CSARDPVGSPAGYTF
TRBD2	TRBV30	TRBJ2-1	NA	TGTGCCTGGTTAACTAGCGGGGGGCACAATGAGCAGTTCTTC	CAWLTSGGHNEQFF
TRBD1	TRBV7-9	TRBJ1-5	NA	TGTGCCAGCAGCCAACAGGGGTTTAATCAGCCCCAGCATTTT	CASSQQGFNQPQHF
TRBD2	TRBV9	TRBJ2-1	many	TGTGCCACTTCTAGCGGGGGGGAATACAATGAGCAGTTCTTC	CATSSGGEYNEQFF
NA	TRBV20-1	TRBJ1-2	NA	TGCAGTGCTAGCGCACAGCGGTTGTATGGCTACACCTTC	CSASAQRLYGYTF
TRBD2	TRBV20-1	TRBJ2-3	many	TGCAGTGCTAGAGATGGTAGCGGGGGGGCCTACACGCAGTATTTT	CSARDGSGGAYTQYF